This TCR beta chain was obtained from a study of cytomegalovirus exposure and HLA in healthy donors. Regarding the study as a whole: Reported results showed that the classifier diagnosed cytomegalovirus status with high specificity and sensitivity.

Primers included in the PCR were 60 Vbeta and 13 Jbeta primers. Method: immunoSEQ multiplex PCR; TCRdb's copy keeps in-frame clones and lacks some. The profile shows about 100,000 clones, 65% to 75% of them singletons. Remarks on this clone: Its specificity is not known.

The CDR3 is made up of 11 amino acids. CDR1 is DFQATT, CDR2 SNEGSKA, per germline (reference sequence). V gave up 5 bases and J gave up 4 bases, with 8 bases separating them. The V and J genes are TRBV20-1 and TRBJ1-2, with D unclear. Sequenced input: PBMCs. This TCR was recovered from a woman aged 18 to 35 in good health and CMV-seropositive. Here the CDR3 DNA reads TGCAGTGCTCAATCCGGCTATGGCTACACCTTC. Its protein product is CSAQSGYGYTF.